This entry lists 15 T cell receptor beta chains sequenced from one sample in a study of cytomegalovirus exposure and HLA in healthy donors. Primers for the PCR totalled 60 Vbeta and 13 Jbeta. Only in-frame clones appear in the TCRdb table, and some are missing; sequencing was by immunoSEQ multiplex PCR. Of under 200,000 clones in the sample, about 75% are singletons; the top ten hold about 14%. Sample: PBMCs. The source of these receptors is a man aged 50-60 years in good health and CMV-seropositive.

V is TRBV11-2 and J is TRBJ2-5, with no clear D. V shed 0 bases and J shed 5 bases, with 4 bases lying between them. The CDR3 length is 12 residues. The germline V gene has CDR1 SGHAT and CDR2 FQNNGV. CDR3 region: CASSLERETQYF. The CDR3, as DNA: TGTGCCAGCAGCTTAGAACGGGAGACCCAGTACTTC.

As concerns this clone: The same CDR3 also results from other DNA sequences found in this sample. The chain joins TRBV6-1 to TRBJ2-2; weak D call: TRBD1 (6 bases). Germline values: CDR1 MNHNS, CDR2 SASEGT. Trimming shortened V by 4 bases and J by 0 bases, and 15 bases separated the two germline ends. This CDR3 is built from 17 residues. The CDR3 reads CASSGLQGPANTGELFF. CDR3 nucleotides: TGTGCCAGCAGTGGATTACAGGGACCCGCGAACACCGGGGAGCTGTTTTTT.

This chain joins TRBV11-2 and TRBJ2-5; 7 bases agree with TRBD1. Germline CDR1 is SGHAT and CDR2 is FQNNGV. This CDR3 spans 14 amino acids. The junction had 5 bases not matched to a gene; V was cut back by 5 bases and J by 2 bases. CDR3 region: CASSRDRIQETQYF. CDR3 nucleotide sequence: TGTGCCAGCAGCCGGGACAGAATACAAGAGACCCAGTACTTC.

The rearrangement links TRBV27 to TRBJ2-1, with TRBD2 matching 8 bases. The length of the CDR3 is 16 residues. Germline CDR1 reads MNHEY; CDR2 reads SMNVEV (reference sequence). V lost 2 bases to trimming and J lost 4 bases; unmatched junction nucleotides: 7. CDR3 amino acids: CASSLRGTRGYNEQFF. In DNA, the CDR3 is TGTGCCAGCAGTTTAAGGGGGACTAGGGGTTACAATGAGCAGTTCTTC.

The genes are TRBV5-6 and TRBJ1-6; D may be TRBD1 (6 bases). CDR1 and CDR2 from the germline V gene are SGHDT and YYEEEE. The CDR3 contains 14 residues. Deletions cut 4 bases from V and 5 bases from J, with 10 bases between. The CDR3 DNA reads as TGTGCCAGCAGCACTTACAGGGATAATTCACCCCTCCACTTT. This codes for CASSTYRDNSPLHF.

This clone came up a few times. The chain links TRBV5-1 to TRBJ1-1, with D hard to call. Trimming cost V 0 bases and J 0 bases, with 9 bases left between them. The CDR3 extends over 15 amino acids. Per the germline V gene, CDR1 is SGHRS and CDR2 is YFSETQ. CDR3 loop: CASSLAPGMNTEAFF. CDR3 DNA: TGCGCCAGCAGCTTGGCCCCGGGTATGAACACTGAAGCTTTCTTT.

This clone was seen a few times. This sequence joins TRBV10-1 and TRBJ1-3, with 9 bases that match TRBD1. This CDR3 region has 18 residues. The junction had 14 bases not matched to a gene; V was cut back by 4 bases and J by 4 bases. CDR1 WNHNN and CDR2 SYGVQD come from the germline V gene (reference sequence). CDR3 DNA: TGCGCCAGCAGTGTCTCTAAAACGGGACAGGGTGACGGAAACACCATATATTTT. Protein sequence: CASSVSKTGQGDGNTIYF.

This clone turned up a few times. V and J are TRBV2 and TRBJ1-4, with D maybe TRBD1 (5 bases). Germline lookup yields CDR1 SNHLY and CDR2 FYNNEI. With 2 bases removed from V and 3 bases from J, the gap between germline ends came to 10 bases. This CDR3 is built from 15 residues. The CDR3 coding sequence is TGTGCCAGCAGTGAATCGACAGTCCCTAATGAAAAACTGTTTTTT. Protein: CASSESTVPNEKLFF.

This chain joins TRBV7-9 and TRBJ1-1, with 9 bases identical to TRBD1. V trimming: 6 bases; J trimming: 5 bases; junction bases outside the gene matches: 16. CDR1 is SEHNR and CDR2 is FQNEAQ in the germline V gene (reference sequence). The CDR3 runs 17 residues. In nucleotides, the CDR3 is TGTGCCAGCAGTCTTACAGGGGGCGAATCCCTGAGGACTGAAGCTTTCTTT. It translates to CASSLTGGESLRTEAFF.

DNA for the CDR3: TGTGCCAGCAGCTTAGACAGGGCTGGCAATCAGCCCCAGCATTTT. Translated, it gives CASSLDRAGNQPQHF. The genes are TRBV11-2 and TRBJ1-5; D is perhaps TRBD1 (5 bases). From germline, CDR1 is SGHAT and CDR2 FQNNGV. This CDR3 region has 15 residues. V shed 0 bases and J shed 2 bases, with 8 bases lying between them.

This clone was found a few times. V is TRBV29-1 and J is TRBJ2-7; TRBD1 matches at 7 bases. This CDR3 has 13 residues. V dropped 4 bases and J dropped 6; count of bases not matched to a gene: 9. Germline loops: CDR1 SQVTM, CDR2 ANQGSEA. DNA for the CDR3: TGCAGCGTTGTAGGCCCCTCAGGGGGCGAGCAGTACTTC. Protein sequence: CSVVGPSGGEQYF.

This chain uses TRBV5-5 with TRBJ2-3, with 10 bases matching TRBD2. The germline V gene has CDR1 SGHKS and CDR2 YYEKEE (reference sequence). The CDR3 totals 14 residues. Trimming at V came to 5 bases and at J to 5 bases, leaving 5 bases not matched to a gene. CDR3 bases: TGTGCCAGCAGTGTAACTAGCGGGAAAGATACGCAGTATTTT. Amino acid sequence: CASSVTSGKDTQYF.

The CDR3 bases are TGTGCCAGCAGCTTAATTTCGTATGGCTACACCTTC. Translation: CASSLISYGYTF. The chain recombines TRBV7-3 with TRBJ1-2; D gene ambiguous. Per the germline V gene, CDR1 is SGHTA and CDR2 is FQGTGA. The CDR3 covers 12 residues. V dropped 1 base and J dropped 5 bases, with 5 bases sitting between them. The whole variable domain, filled in from reference TRBV7-3 and TRBJ1-2, reads GAGVSQTPSNKVTEKGKYVELRCDPISGHTALYWYRQSLGQGPEFLIYFQGTGAADDSGLPNDRFFAVRPEGSVSTLKIQRTERGDSAVYLCASSLISYGYTFGSGTRLTVV.

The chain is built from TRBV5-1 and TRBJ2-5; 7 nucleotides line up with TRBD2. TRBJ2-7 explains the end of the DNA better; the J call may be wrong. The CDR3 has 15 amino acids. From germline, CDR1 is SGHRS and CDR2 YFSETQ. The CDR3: CASSPAAGVSYEQYF. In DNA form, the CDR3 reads TGCGCCAGCAGCCCGGCCGCGGGAGTATCCTACGAGCAGTACTTC.

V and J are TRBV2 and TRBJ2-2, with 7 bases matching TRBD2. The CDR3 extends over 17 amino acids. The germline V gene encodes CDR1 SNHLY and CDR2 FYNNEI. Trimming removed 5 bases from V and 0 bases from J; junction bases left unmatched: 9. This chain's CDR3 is CASSSRTRQSNTGELFF. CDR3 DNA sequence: TGTGCCAGCAGTTCGCGGACTAGACAATCGAACACCGGGGAGCTGTTTTTT.